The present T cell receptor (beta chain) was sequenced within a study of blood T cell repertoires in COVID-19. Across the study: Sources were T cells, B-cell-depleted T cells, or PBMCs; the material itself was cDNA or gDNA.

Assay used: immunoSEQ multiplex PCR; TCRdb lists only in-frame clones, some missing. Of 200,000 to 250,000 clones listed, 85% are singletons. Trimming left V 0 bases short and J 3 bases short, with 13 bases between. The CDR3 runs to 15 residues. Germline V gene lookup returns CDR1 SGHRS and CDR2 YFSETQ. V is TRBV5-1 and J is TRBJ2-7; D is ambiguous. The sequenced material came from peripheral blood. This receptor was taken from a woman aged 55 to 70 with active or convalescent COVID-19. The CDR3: CASSLGRTVVYEQYF. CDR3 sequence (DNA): TGCGCCAGCAGCTTGGGTCGAACGGTAGTCTACGAGCAGTACTTC.